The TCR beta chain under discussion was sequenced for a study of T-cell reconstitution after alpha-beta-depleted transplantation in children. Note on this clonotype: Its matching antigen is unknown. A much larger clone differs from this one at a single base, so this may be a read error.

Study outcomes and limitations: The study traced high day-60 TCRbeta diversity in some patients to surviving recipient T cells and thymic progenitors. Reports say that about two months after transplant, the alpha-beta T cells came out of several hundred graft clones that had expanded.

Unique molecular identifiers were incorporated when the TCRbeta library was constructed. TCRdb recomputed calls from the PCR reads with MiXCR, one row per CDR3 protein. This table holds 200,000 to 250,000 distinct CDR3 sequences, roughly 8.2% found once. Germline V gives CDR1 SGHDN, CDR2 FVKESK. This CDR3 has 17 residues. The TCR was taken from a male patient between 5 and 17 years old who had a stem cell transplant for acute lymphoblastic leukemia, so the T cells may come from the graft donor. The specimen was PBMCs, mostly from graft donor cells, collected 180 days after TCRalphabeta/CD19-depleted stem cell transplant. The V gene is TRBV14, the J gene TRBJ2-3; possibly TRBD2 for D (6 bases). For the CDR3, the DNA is TGTGCCAGCAGCCAAGTTGGACGGTCCACTAGCACAGATATGCAGTATTTT. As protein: CASSQVGRSTSTDMQYF. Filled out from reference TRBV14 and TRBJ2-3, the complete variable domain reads EAGVTQFPSHSVIEKGQTVTLRCDPISGHDNLYWYRRVMGKEIKFLLHFVKESKQDESGMPNNRFLAERTGGTYSTLKVQPAELEDSGVYFCASSQVGRSTSTDMQYFGPGTRLTVL.